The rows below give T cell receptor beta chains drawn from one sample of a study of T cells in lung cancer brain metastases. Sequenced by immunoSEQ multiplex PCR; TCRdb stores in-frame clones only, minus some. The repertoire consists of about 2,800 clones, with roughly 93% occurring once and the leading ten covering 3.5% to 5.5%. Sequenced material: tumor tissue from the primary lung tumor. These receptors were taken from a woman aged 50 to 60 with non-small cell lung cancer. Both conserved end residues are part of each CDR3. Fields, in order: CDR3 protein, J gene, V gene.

CASSQDLGLSSYNEQFF	TRBJ2-1	TRBV4-3
CASSPQTGGSGELFF	TRBJ2-2	TRBV5-1
CASSHRDGTYEQYF	-	TRBV4-1
CASSLGGGGWDQPQHF	TRBJ1-5	TRBV28
CASNTVGTGNPEAFF	TRBJ1-1	TRBV7-9
CASSLGPAYEQYF	TRBJ2-7	TRBV5-1
CASSLGRTQRDYGYTF	TRBJ1-2	TRBV5-1
CASSLNSLAGVQFF	TRBJ2-1	TRBV7-2
CASSSPGQPTDTQYF	TRBJ2-3	TRBV28
CASSARQGLGYEQYF	TRBJ2-7	TRBV9
CASSPEGPGELFF	TRBJ2-2	TRBV7-9
CASSGYQQGAQNEQYF	TRBJ2-7	TRBV25-1
CAWTNIGGSGGHNEQFF	TRBJ2-1	TRBV30
CASSTSTGDYTF	TRBJ1-2	TRBV5-4
CASSLLGRTYEQYF	TRBJ2-7	TRBV7-9
CASSIELFYEQYF	TRBJ2-7	TRBV6-1
CASSLNEGYEQYF	TRBJ2-7	TRBV7-2
CASSLAAQNSGANVLTF	TRBJ2-6	TRBV4-2
CASSESQGRGNTEAFF	TRBJ1-1	TRBV25-1
CSASTENTIYF	TRBJ1-3	TRBV20-1
CASSQDRVGQPQHF	TRBJ1-5	TRBV4-2
CASSLRWRFMGGTQYF	TRBJ2-3	TRBV5-1
CASSTHTTRKPQHF	TRBJ1-5	TRBV19
CATSSMTALHGKLFF	TRBJ1-4	TRBV15
CASSVGLNQPQHF	TRBJ1-5	TRBV19
CASSSDTQLSIYEQYF	TRBJ2-7	TRBV5-1
CASSLQGNYGYTF	TRBJ1-2	TRBV5-6
CASSPRGSGVTQETQYF	TRBJ2-5	TRBV11-2
CASSLDMGTEETQYF	TRBJ2-5	TRBV7-9
CASSISSGAENEQFF	TRBJ2-1	TRBV19
CASSYSAEANYGYTF	TRBJ1-2	TRBV6-6
CASSPGGSRAVEQYF	-	TRBV5-1
CSLIRGDTEAFF	TRBJ1-1	TRBV29-1
CATTRESEAFF	TRBJ1-1	TRBV28
CASSSGVANVLTF	TRBJ2-6	TRBV7-6
CASSGGRTGVATSF	TRBJ2-7	TRBV14
CASSPKSATNRGMGEAFF	TRBJ1-1	TRBV27
CASSFVGTSGDNPGTQYF	TRBJ2-3	TRBV12-1
CASSYTRQGGYGYTF	TRBJ1-2	TRBV6-5
CASSTGTFPYEQYF	TRBJ2-7	TRBV9
CASSFEGSYNEQFF	TRBJ2-1	TRBV5-1
CASSEGRGGALGDTGELFF	TRBJ2-2	TRBV6-1
CASTWGTGLYEQYF	TRBJ2-7	TRBV5-6
CSVGGSVGEQYF	TRBJ2-7	TRBV29-1
CASSLSPGAIANYGYTF	TRBJ1-2	TRBV27
CASSLTRSSGANVLTF	TRBJ2-6	TRBV7-9
CASSKRQGGLEGYTF	TRBJ1-2	TRBV7-9
CAWSVRGHEQFF	TRBJ2-1	TRBV30
CASSQDPGGGMDEQFF	TRBJ2-1	TRBV4-3
CASAPPGGTEAFF	TRBJ1-1	TRBV12-5
CASSYLTGSDGYTF	TRBJ1-2	TRBV6-6
CASSIQAASTEAFF	TRBJ1-1	TRBV19
CASRQGSHTDTQYF	TRBJ2-3	TRBV19
CAWSVLTSGRSPYEQYF	TRBJ2-7	TRBV30
CASQRAPLSGEQYF	TRBJ2-7	TRBV6-1
CSVGTGYEQYF	TRBJ2-7	TRBV29-1
CASSDHRGGSNQPQHF	TRBJ1-5	TRBV25-1
CASSVTGAEHGPQHF	TRBJ1-5	TRBV9
CASIRLGYSGANVLTF	TRBJ2-6	TRBV5-6